These T cell receptor beta chains were read from a single sample in a study of blood T cell repertoires in COVID-19. The data were produced by immunoSEQ multiplex PCR, yet TCRdb's version contains in-frame clones alone and is incomplete. In the table there are some 250,000 clones, approximately 83% of which are singletons. Sequencing was performed on peripheral blood. These receptor sequences come from a woman between 25 and 40 years old who had recovered from COVID-19. CDR3s leave out the opening cysteine and the closing phenylalanine or tryptophan. The listing skips clone size in some rows; elsewhere it reads once, few, many or a size class.

TRBV29-1	-	TRBJ1-1	SVSGQAGGAF
TRBV2	few	TRBJ1-1	ASSEGRALNEAF
TRBV5-1	-	TRBJ1-4	ASSLPMTGPDATNEKLF
TRBV5-6	-	TRBJ1-4	ASSFSRLNEKLF
TRBV2	once	TRBJ1-2	ASSARTGGHGYT
TRBV18	-	TRBJ1-1	ASSPEGVVTEAF
TRBV11-2	-	TRBJ1-5	ASSLGQGVNQPQH
TRBV7-9	-	TRBJ2-7	ASSLGSLAGKRDEQY
TRBV5-6	-	TRBJ2-5	ASILGTEYQETQY
TRBV5-1	-	TRBJ1-1	ASSLIGQEAF
TRBV6-5	-	TRBJ2-3	ASSSVAGVSTDTQY
TRBV6-1	-	TRBJ1-5	ASSGRRQVYSNQPQH
TRBV19	-	TRBJ2-1	ASSTPPGVQGFNNEQF
TRBV18	-	TRBJ1-1	ASSPNRNTEAF
TRBV9	-	TRBJ1-3	ASSARQGNTIY
TRBV30	-	TRBJ1-5	AWSGQGRHSNQPQH
TRBV27	-	TRBJ1-5	ASSLWGGTGDQPQH
TRBV2	-	TRBJ2-2	ASSEFSPDTGELF
TRBV11-2	-	TRBJ2-1	ASSSAGGWNEQF
TRBV13	-	TRBJ2-7	ASSLGDLAGYSDEQY
TRBV9	-	TRBJ2-1	ASKGWTGLF
TRBV5-1	-	TRBJ1-4	ASRQTRGSNEKLF
TRBV5-1	-	TRBJ2-7	ASSTGQGGYEQY
TRBV6-5	once	TRBJ2-2	ASSPGTITGELF
TRBV7-3	-	TRBJ2-1	ASSETSGGNEQF
TRBV5-4	-	TRBJ1-2	ASSLIGGPSTNYGYT
TRBV29-1	-	TRBJ2-7	SVGRDSYEQY
TRBV4-1	-	TRBJ1-2	ASSQGARRIGGYT
TRBV5-4	once	TRBJ1-1	ASTLQGAPEAF
TRBV13	-	TRBJ2-2	ASSPDNQLNTGELF
TRBV2	-	TRBJ1-1	ASSSGQLNTEAF
TRBV19	-	TRBJ2-2	ASSIRDRGAGELF
TRBV7-8	-	TRBJ1-5	ASSLTGGAGNQPQH
TRBV4-2	-	TRBJ2-7	ASSQDRLAYEQY
TRBV3-1/TRBV3-2	-	TRBJ1-6	ASSLSPDLLGGSPLH
TRBV9	-	TRBJ1-1	ASSVGDMNTEAF
TRBV5-1	-	TRBJ2-5	ASSLPGEETQY
TRBV7-2	-	TRBJ2-7	ASSGGRSYEQY
TRBV4-2	-	TRBJ2-5	ASSQAWTSKETQY
TRBV25-1	-	TRBJ1-6	ASRETFSRNSPLH
TRBV20-1	-	TRBJ1-1	SASWPGTGPSEAF
TRBV5-1	-	TRBJ2-2	ASSLEASGGAYTGELF
TRBV9	once	TRBJ1-1	ASRRSEQGTENTEAF
TRBV7-9	-	TRBJ1-6	ASSRPAGRNNSPLH
TRBV18	-	TRBJ1-1	ASSSTGHRNTEAF
TRBV5-8	-	TRBJ2-3	ASKLAQSTDTQY
TRBV4-1	-	TRBJ1-2	ASSQDPGTGKIYT
TRBV6-5	once	TRBJ2-7	ASSYTQGSSYEQY
TRBV7-8	-	TRBJ2-1	ASTVSGESNEQF
TRBV3-1/TRBV3-2	-	TRBJ2-3	ASSLRTSGITDTQY
TRBV4-2	-	TRBJ2-7	ASSQVGGASEFYEQY
TRBV7-9	once	TRBJ2-7	ASSLYKGAEYEQY
TRBV27	-	TRBJ1-2	ASSLSLPAGQDYGYT
TRBV7-8	-	TRBJ1-3	ASSLQGARSGNTIY